This T cell receptor (beta chain) is drawn from a study of T cell responses to AZD1222 COVID-19 vaccine. Study-wide context: Doses given second, at about 4 or about 12 weeks, were pooled. Overall study findings and caveats: Along spike, vaccine-associated CD4 TCRs were found throughout, with dominance at 160-218 and 743-854. It should be noted that donors were predominantly white British and more often female, and clonal diversity was possibly underestimated. After two AZD1222 doses, spike-specific TCR breadth and depth rose versus day 0.

As regards this clone: Antigen unknown.

The protocol was immunoSEQ multiplex PCR, while the TCRdb copy is restricted to in-frame clones and leaves out a portion. The sample has around 120,000 clones, roughly 84% seen once. The V end lost 0 bases, the J end lost 3 bases, and 11 bases lay between the germline ends. Germline V gives CDR1 MNHEY, CDR2 SVGAGI. The CDR3 is made up of 15 amino acids. The sequences come from peripheral blood, collected on day 0 of AZD1222 vaccination. The sequence came from an adult in good health. The chain recombines TRBV6-5 with TRBJ1-1; D is unresolved. The CDR3 spells CASSYSTGIHTEAFF. The CDR3 nucleotides read TGTGCCAGCAGTTACTCGACCGGGATTCACACTGAAGCTTTCTTT.